This T cell receptor (beta chain) is drawn from a study of cytomegalovirus exposure and HLA in healthy donors. Primers: 60 Vbeta forward and 13 Jbeta reverse. Sequenced by immunoSEQ multiplex PCR; TCRdb stores in-frame clones only, minus some. The sample data list some 39,000 clones. The germline CDR1 and CDR2 sequences are SGHTA and FQGNSA. The CDR3 consists of 16 residues. Trimming left V 5 bases short and J 4 bases short, with 20 bases between. With respect to this clone: Its target is not known.

General study findings and limits: TRBV6-2, TRBV6-3 and some other V segments were excluded as indistinguishable. In a later analysis, at a false discovery rate of 0.05, roughly 17,000 TCR beta sequences matched HLA alleles. Most sequenced TCRs were rare (though some public TCRs occurred in many donors). For presence/absence analyses, sequencing depth was assumed to be roughly uniform across donors.

This clonotype was obtained from a man younger than 40 in good health and CMV-seronegative. This chain joins TRBV7-2 and TRBJ1-1; TRBD1 might be the D (5 bases). What was sequenced was PBMCs. The CDR3 protein is CASSKSRASRATEAFF. CDR3 bases: TGTGCCAGCAGCAAGTCCAGGGCCTCCCGAGCCACTGAAGCTTTCTTT.